Sequencing of this T cell receptor beta chain was carried out in a study of T cells after somatic rescue of genetic block. CDR3 length: 16 residues. Germline V gene sequence: CDR1 SQVTM, CDR2 ANQGSEA. V dropped 6 bases and J dropped 0; count of bases not matched to a gene: 14. Some clones are missing from TCRdb's copy, which holds only in-frame ones; the method was immunoSEQ multiplex PCR. The sample records roughly 14,000 clones, 72% being singletons. V and J are TRBV29-1 and TRBJ2-7; TRBD2 agrees at 7 bases. The clonotype comes from a boy between 10 and 17 years old. Sequenced material: peripheral blood mononuclear cells (PBMCs). CDR3 bases: TGCAGCGTAGAGGGGAGGGGCCCTAGGGGCTCCTACGAGCAGTACTTC. It encodes CSVEGRGPRGSYEQYF.